This T cell receptor beta chain was obtained from a study of blood T cell repertoires in COVID-19. Across the study: T cells, B-cell-depleted T cells, or PBMCs supplied cDNA or gDNA.

Participants spanned ages roughly 18 to 95 years and resided in roughly 26 US areas. Repertoires were generated with immunoSEQ multiplex PCR, while TCRdb's copy carries only in-frame clones and drops some. This table holds about 400,000 clones, 88% found once. The material sequenced was PBMCs or T cells enriched from blood (not recorded which). The TCR was taken from a woman aged 35 to 49 with acute COVID-19.

The CDR3 DNA follows: TGTGCCAGCCGAGCGACTAGCGGGGGGCCGAACACCGGGGAGCTGTTTTTT. It yields the protein CASRATSGGPNTGELFF. J is TRBJ2-2 and V is TRBV3-1 (or the pseudogene TRBV3-2), with TRBD2 matching over 13 bases. This CDR3 region has 17 residues. Looked up from germline, CDR1 is LGHDT and CDR2 is YNNKEL (reference sequence). V trimming: 8 bases; J trimming: 0 bases; junction bases outside the gene matches: 6.